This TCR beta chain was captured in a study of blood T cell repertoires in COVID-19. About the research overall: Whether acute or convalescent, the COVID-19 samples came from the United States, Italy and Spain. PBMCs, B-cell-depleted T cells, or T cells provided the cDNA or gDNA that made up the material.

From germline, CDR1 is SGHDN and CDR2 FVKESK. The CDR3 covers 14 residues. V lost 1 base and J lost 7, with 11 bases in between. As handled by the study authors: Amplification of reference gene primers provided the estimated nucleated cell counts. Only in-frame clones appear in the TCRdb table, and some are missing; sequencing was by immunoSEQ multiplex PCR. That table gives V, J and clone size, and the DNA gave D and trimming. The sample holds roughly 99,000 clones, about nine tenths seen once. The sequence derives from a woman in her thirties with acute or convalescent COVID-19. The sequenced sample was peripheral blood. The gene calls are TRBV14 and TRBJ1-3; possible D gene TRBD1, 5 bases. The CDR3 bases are TGTGCCAGCAGCCAAGTGGACAATAGGAACACCATATATTTT. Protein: CASSQVDNRNTIYF. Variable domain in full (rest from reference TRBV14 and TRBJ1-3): EAGVTQFPSHSVIEKGQTVTLRCDPISGHDNLYWYRRVMGKEIKFLLHFVKESKQDESGMPNNRFLAERTGGTYSTLKVQPAELEDSGVYFCASSQVDNRNTIYFGEGSWLTVV.